This TCR beta chain was sequenced in a study of T cell clonotyping in hematopoietic cell transplantation. With respect to this clone: What it binds is unknown.

This table comes from immunoSEQ multiplex PCR, and its TCRdb copy is limited to in-frame clones, with some not included. The sample has roughly 24,000 clones; about 79% are singletons. General study results and limits: At the given depth, recipient repertoires were over 97% de novo clonotypes. Recipient TCR diversity dropped after transplant; expanded clonotypes rose from day 30 to 180. Higher Inverse Simpson Index values in graft donor and pretransplant recipient predicted broader posttransplant TCR diversity.

Stated time point: recipient sample about 28 days before transplant, after cytoreduction. This CDR3 contains 13 residues. Germline lookup yields CDR1 SGHVS and CDR2 FNYEAQ. With 5 bases clipped from V and 11 bases from J, the junction kept 9 bases outside the gene matches. V is TRBV7-6 and J is TRBJ1-1; 9 bases map to TRBD1. This TCR came from a woman aged 55-70 years with acute myeloid leukemia. Some clones in this sample may be carry-over from other donors' samples. The sample was peripheral blood mononuclear cells, taken before stem cell transplant. This CDR3 reads CASSTGTGYEAFF. The CDR3 DNA sequence: TGTGCCAGCAGCACCGGGACAGGGTATGAGGCTTTCTTT.